What follows are 15 T cell receptor beta chains derived from one specimen sequenced in a study of spatial heterogeneity in lung cancer. Time point denoted: sample taken at primary tumor resection. TCRdb re-derived calls from the 5' RACE reads in MiXCR, one entry per CDR3 protein. The table includes around 23,000 distinct CDR3 sequences, 3% to 3.5% detected once. The sample in question was PBMCs, obtained at surgery. These receptors originate from a female donor with early-stage non-small cell lung cancer.

In its sample, this clonotype was seen many times. The rearrangement joins TRBV6-4 to TRBJ2-1; 7 bases match TRBD1. J was trimmed by 0 bases and V by 2 bases; bases with no gene match: 7. CDR1 and CDR2 (germline): MRHNA, SNTAGT. This CDR3 has 17 amino acids. In nucleotides, the CDR3 is TGTGCCAGCAGTGACCTGGGACAGCCGCGCTCCTACAATGAGCAGTTCTTC. Its protein product is CASSDLGQPRSYNEQFF.

This clonotype has ten or more counts. This rearrangement joins TRBV9 to TRBJ2-1; 8 bases are shared with TRBD2. Germline CDR1 SGDLS, CDR2 YYNGEE. CDR3 length: 14 amino acids. Losses at the gene ends were 0 bases for V and 7 bases for J; bases not matched to a gene: 3. CDR3 region: CASSVAGLGNEQFF. The CDR3 region has the DNA TGTGCCAGCAGCGTAGCGGGACTAGGGAATGAGCAGTTCTTC.

This clonotype was seen many times. V and J are TRBV28 and TRBJ1-1; D gene unclear. Trimming took off 5 bases at V and 0 bases at J, with 10 bases between the two ends. This CDR3 region has 14 residues. Germline V gene data show CDR1 as MDHEN and CDR2 as SYDVKM. CDR3 region: CASSPPRLNTEAFF. In DNA, the CDR3 is TGTGCCAGCAGTCCCCCACGCCTGAACACTGAAGCTTTCTTT.

By sample share, this clonotype is medium-sized. The chain has TRBV18 and TRBJ2-1; D may be TRBD2 (6 bases). The V and J ends lost 8 bases and 1 base respectively, with 6 bases between them. CDR1 KGHSH and CDR2 LQKENI come from the germline V gene. This CDR3 comprises 12 residues. For the CDR3, the DNA is TGTGCCAGCGGGGGGTCCTACAATGAGCAGTTCTTC. It codes for CASGGSYNEQFF.

The sample holds many counts of this clonotype. The CDR3 here is CAWKSGFVHTEAFF. In DNA form, the CDR3 reads TGTGCCTGGAAGTCCGGGTTTGTGCACACTGAAGCTTTCTTT. The V call is TRBV30, the J call TRBJ1-1, with D hard to call. Trimming removed 4 bases from V and 3 bases from J, with 15 bases in between. This CDR3 is 14 amino acids long. CDR1 and CDR2 from the germline V gene are GTSNPN and SVGIG (reference sequence).

Concerning this clonotype: Since a much larger clone is just one base distant, this may be a read error. V is TRBV27 and J is TRBJ2-7, with 8 bases that match TRBD2. With V trimmed by 6 bases and J by 3 bases, 10 bases remained unmatched. The CDR3 loop spans 15 amino acids. The germline CDR1 and CDR2 sequences are MNHEY and SMNVEV (reference sequence). CDR3 in amino acids: CASSPGGLDFYEQYF. The CDR3, as DNA: TGTGCCAGCAGCCCCGGGGGACTAGACTTCTACGAGCAGTACTTC.

This clonotype was recorded at least ten times. The rearrangement links TRBV20-1 to TRBJ1-1; weak D call: TRBD1 (5 bases). Deletions cut 1 base from V and 3 bases from J, with 21 bases between. This CDR3 is 17 amino acids long. CDR1 is DFQATT and CDR2 is SNEGSKA in the germline V gene (reference sequence). The CDR3 region has the DNA TGCAGTGCTAGAGGAGGCAGGGAGGTAGGATCCGACACTGAAGCTTTCTTT. This translates into CSARGGREVGSDTEAFF.

Many counts were recorded for this clonotype. The V call is TRBV7-2, the J call TRBJ2-7, with 12 bases aligning to TRBD2. V shed 5 bases, J shed 5 bases, and the junction held 7 bases outside the gene matches. This CDR3 is 15 amino acids long. Per germline, CDR1 SGHTA and CDR2 FQGNSA. CDR3 protein: CASSPRLAGDDEQYF. In DNA form, the CDR3 reads TGTGCCAGCAGCCCCCGACTAGCGGGAGACGACGAGCAGTACTTC.

This clonotype has a count of ten or more. The V and J genes are TRBV11-3 and TRBJ2-5; 7 bases are shared with TRBD1. Germline V CDR1 and CDR2: SGHNT, YENEEA. This CDR3 has 15 residues. Trimming took 5 bases from V and 5 from J; bases not matched to a gene: 11. DNA for the CDR3: TGTGCCAGCAGCCCTGGCAGGGGGAATGTGGAGACCCAGTACTTC. Its protein is CASSPGRGNVETQYF.

This clonotype was detected a few times. The chain uses TRBV12-3 or TRBV12-4 and TRBJ2-7, with D perhaps TRBD1 (5 bases). This CDR3 region has 13 residues. Trimming left V 4 bases short and J 2 bases short, with 9 bases between. The CDR3 loop is CASSSTAAYEQYF. The CDR3, as DNA: TGTGCCAGCAGTTCGACAGCAGCCTACGAGCAGTACTTC.

This clonotype was counted at least ten times. Given a much more abundant clone one base away, this may be a read error. The rearrangement links TRBV4-1 to TRBJ2-1; TRBD2 matches 10 bases. Germline-derived CDR1 and CDR2 are MGHRA and YSYEKL. V lost 7 bases and J lost 5; bases outside the gene matches: 11. The CDR3 covers 16 residues. CDR3 sequence reads: CASNRVTSGNNNEQFF. CDR3 DNA sequence: TGCGCCAGCAACCGAGTTACTAGCGGGAATAACAATGAGCAGTTCTTC.

Ten or more counts support this clonotype. The J gene is TRBJ2-5, the V gene TRBV20-1; 8 positions agree with TRBD2. The germline gives CDR1 DFQATT, CDR2 SNEGSKA (reference sequence). The CDR3 sequence is 18 residues long. With V trimmed by 0 bases and J by 0 bases, 12 bases remained unmatched. The CDR3 loop is CSAREVAGRGGHQETQYF. The CDR3 DNA sequence: TGCAGTGCTAGAGAGGTGGCCGGGAGGGGGGGCCACCAAGAGACCCAGTACTTC.

The chain combines TRBV5-1 with TRBJ1-1; 8 bases line up with TRBD1. Germline lookup yields CDR1 SGHRS and CDR2 YFSETQ. CDR3 size: 15 residues. With 0 bases clipped from V and 5 bases from J, the junction kept 6 bases outside the gene matches. The CDR3 bases are TGCGCCAGCAGCTTGGGAACAGGGGGGATGACTGAAGCTTTCTTT. Translation gives CASSLGTGGMTEAFF. The whole variable domain, filled in from reference TRBV5-1 and TRBJ1-1, reads KAGVTQTPRYLIKTRGQQVTLSCSPISGHRSVSWYQQTPGQGLQFLFEYFSETQRNKGNFPGRFSGRQFSNSRSEMNVSTLELGDSALYLCASSLGTGGMTEAFFGQGTRLTVV.

In its sample, this clonotype was seen many times. The chain has TRBV28 and TRBJ2-7, with 7 bases identical to TRBD1. Germline lookup yields CDR1 MDHEN and CDR2 SYDVKM. Trimming at V came to 8 bases and at J to 3 bases, leaving 10 bases not matched to a gene. The CDR3 extends over 14 amino acids. CDR3 coding DNA: TGTGCCAGCCGCCGGGACAGTGGGCACTACGAGCAGTACTTC. This sequence encodes CASRRDSGHYEQYF.

This clonotype was detected ten times or more. The chain uses TRBV28 and TRBJ1-5; D might be TRBD1 (5 bases). The CDR3 runs to 15 residues. V was trimmed by 1 base and J by 2 bases, leaving 9 bases between them. Per the germline V gene, CDR1 is MDHEN and CDR2 is SYDVKM. The chain's CDR3 is CASSLSGGGNQPQHF. The CDR3 DNA is TGTGCCAGCAGTTTATCGGGGGGTGGCAATCAGCCCCAGCATTTT.